The 29 T cell receptor beta chains reported below all come from one sample, sequenced in a study of T cell responses to AZD1222 COVID-19 vaccine. Assay: immunoSEQ multiplex PCR; the TCRdb copy retains only in-frame clones and omits some. The sample contains approximately 150,000 clones, about 91% of which appear only once. The sample was peripheral blood, taken on day 0 of AZD1222 vaccination. These TCRs come from an adult in good health.

The genes are TRBV28 and TRBJ1-2; 9 bases map to TRBD1. The CDR3 length is 14 residues. V lost 1 base, J lost 8 bases, and 5 bases stayed unmatched. Germline V CDR1 and CDR2: MDHEN, SYDVKM. The CDR3 nucleotides read TGTGCCAGCAGTTTATCCGGCGGGACAGGGGGCTACACCTTC. Residues: CASSLSGGTGGYTF.

This clone was counted a few times. The chain recombines TRBV29-1 with TRBJ1-5; D is perhaps TRBD1 (6 bases). CDR3 length equals 13 residues. Trimming left V 6 bases short and J 6 bases short, with 15 bases between. Germline CDR1 is SQVTM and CDR2 is ANQGSEA. The CDR3 reads CSVKQGASQPQHF. CDR3 coding DNA: TGCAGCGTAAAACAGGGCGCTAGTCAGCCCCAGCATTTT.

J is TRBJ1-5 and V is TRBV3-1 (or the pseudogene TRBV3-2); unclear D gene. This CDR3 spans 15 amino acids. V lost 1 base and J 2 bases, leaving 9 bases between the germline ends. CDR1 and CDR2 (germline): LGHDT, YNNKEL (reference sequence). This CDR3 is CASSQGLAGNQPQHF. CDR3 nucleotides: TGTGCCAGCAGCCAAGGACTAGCTGGCAATCAGCCCCAGCATTTT.

V gene TRBV7-9 combines with J gene TRBJ2-2; 9 bases are a match to TRBD1. V gave up 2 bases and J gave up 2 bases; unmatched junction bases: 6. This CDR3 spans 17 amino acids. Germline values: CDR1 SEHNR, CDR2 FQNEAQ (reference sequence). CDR3 sequence: CASSLLMGQGNTGELFF. The CDR3 region has the DNA TGTGCCAGCAGCTTACTTATGGGACAGGGAAACACCGGGGAGCTGTTTTTT.

This clone is a singleton in its sample. This chain joins TRBV21-1 and TRBJ1-5; the table's D call TRBD1 went unverified against the DNA. TRBV21-1 is a recognized pseudogene. This CDR3 is built from 18 residues. CDR3 protein: CASSKGGVAYRPYQPQHF. For the CDR3, the DNA is TGTGCCAGCAGCAAAGGGGGCGTCGCATACCGGCCTTATCAGCCCCAGCATTTT.

The rearrangement uses TRBV3-1 (or the pseudogene TRBV3-2) and TRBJ2-1, with no clear D. Trimming pared 0 bases from V and 6 bases from J, leaving 6 bases between. Germline CDR1 is LGHDT and CDR2 is YNNKEL (reference sequence). The CDR3 spans 13 residues. Written as DNA, the CDR3 is TGTGCCAGCAGCCAAGATCTGATCAATGAGCAGTTCTTC. Its protein is CASSQDLINEQFF.

The V gene is TRBV30, the J gene TRBJ1-3; a weak D match, TRBD1 (5 bases). Germline V gene sequence: CDR1 GTSNPN, CDR2 SVGIG (reference sequence). Trimming stripped 5 bases from V and 1 base from J, with 15 bases between. The CDR3 runs 15 residues. CDR3 in DNA: TGTGCCTGGTACCAAGGGGATAAGTCTGGAAACACCATATATTTT. This translates into CAWYQGDKSGNTIYF. The variable domain in full, with the rest retrieved from reference TRBV30 and TRBJ1-3, is SQTIHQWPATLVQPVGSPLSLECTVEGTSNPNLYWYRQAAGRGLQLLFYSVGIGQISSEVPQNLSASRPQDRQFILSSKKLLLSDSGFYLCAWYQGDKSGNTIYFGEGSWLTVV.

The chain is built from TRBV6-4 and TRBJ1-2; possibly TRBD1 for D (6 bases). From germline, CDR1 is MRHNA and CDR2 SNTAGT. The CDR3 runs to 13 residues. V lost 9 bases and J 4 bases, leaving 15 bases between the germline ends. The DNA of the CDR3 is TGTGCCAGTAGTCGGGGGCTTGGCTATGGCTACACCTTC. This encodes CASSRGLGYGYTF.

The chain recombines TRBV6-4 with TRBJ1-5; no clear D. Deletions cut 6 bases from V and 4 bases from J, with 19 bases between. The CDR3 spans 16 residues. The germline gives CDR1 MRHNA, CDR2 SNTAGT. The CDR3: CASRTYLPGGNQPQHF. In DNA form, the CDR3 reads TGTGCCAGCAGGACCTACTTGCCGGGAGGGAATCAGCCCCAGCATTTT.

The chain is built from TRBV2 and TRBJ2-7; D call uncertain. The germline V gene encodes CDR1 SNHLY and CDR2 FYNNEI. Trimming stripped 6 bases from V and 7 bases from J, with 13 bases between. The CDR3 runs to 12 residues. DNA for the CDR3: TGTGCCAGCAGCGAATCGAGGCCAGAGCAGTACTTC. Translation: CASSESRPEQYF. The full variable domain, rest sourced from reference TRBV2 and TRBJ2-7, is EPEVTQTPSHQVTQMGQEVILRCVPISNHLYFYWYRQILGQKVEFLVSFYNNEISEKSEIFDDQFSVERPDGSNFTLKIRSTKLEDSAMYFCASSESRPEQYFGPGTRLTVT.

This chain joins TRBV5-1 and TRBJ1-4; the match to TRBD1 covers 7 bases. V lost 4 bases to trimming and J lost 4 bases; unmatched junction nucleotides: 10. CDR3 length equals 16 residues. Germline V CDR1 and CDR2: SGHRS, YFSETQ. The CDR3 is CASSRQGGEGNEKLFF. CDR3 DNA: TGCGCCAGCAGCCGACAGGGTGGGGAGGGTAATGAAAAACTGTTTTTT.

This rearrangement joins TRBV24-1 to TRBJ2-3; perhaps TRBD1 as D (5 bases). The CDR3 has 15 amino acids. CDR1 and CDR2 from the germline V gene are KGHDR and SFDVKD. V lost 1 base and J 4 bases, leaving 11 bases between the germline ends. Here the CDR3 reads CATSDLTDMADTQYF. For the CDR3, the DNA is TGTGCCACCAGTGATTTAACGGACATGGCAGATACGCAGTATTTT.

The J gene is TRBJ2-2, the V gene TRBV11-2, with 8 bases matching TRBD2. V lost 1 base to trimming and J lost 7 bases; unmatched junction nucleotides: 11. This CDR3 comprises 17 residues. Germline values: CDR1 SGHAT, CDR2 FQNNGV. CDR3 in amino acids: CASSLVPAGVLVGELFF. The CDR3 DNA follows: TGTGCCAGCAGCTTAGTTCCAGCGGGAGTTCTTGTCGGGGAGCTGTTTTTT.

The chain combines TRBV30 with TRBJ2-2, with 11 bases identical to TRBD2. The V segment lost 7 bases and the J segment 6 bases; nucleotides outside the gene matches: 10. Germline V gene data show CDR1 as GTSNPN and CDR2 as SVGIG (reference sequence). CDR3 length equals 15 residues. Written as DNA, the CDR3 is TGTGCCTTACAACTAGCGGGAGAGGGCTCCGGGGAGCTGTTTTTT. Translating it yields CALQLAGEGSGELFF.

The chain carries TRBV9 and TRBJ2-7; no firm D call. Germline lookup yields CDR1 SGDLS and CDR2 YYNGEE. The CDR3 totals 15 residues. The V end lost 0 bases, the J end lost 2 bases, and 12 bases lay between the germline ends. The CDR3 nucleotides are TGTGCCAGCAGCGTAGGGTCAGGCGCCGCCTACGAGCAGTACTTC. It translates to CASSVGSGAAYEQYF.

This chain joins TRBV5-1 and TRBJ2-7; 7 bases are a match to TRBD2. Losses at the gene ends were 0 bases for V and 5 bases for J; bases not matched to a gene: 8. CDR3 length: 15 amino acids. CDR1 and CDR2 (germline): SGHRS, YFSETQ. This CDR3 is CASSLVAGATNEQYF. CDR3 coding DNA: TGCGCCAGCAGCTTGGTTGCGGGAGCCACCAACGAGCAGTACTTC.

The CDR3 here is CAWSAWDRDTGELFF. For the CDR3, the DNA is TGTGCCTGGAGTGCATGGGACAGGGATACCGGGGAGCTGTTTTTT. The J gene is TRBJ2-2, the V gene TRBV30; TRBD1 matches 9 bases. Germline V gene lookup returns CDR1 GTSNPN and CDR2 SVGIG (reference sequence). The J segment lost 5 bases and the V segment lost 1 base, leaving 5 bases of the junction unmatched. The CDR3 is 15 amino acids.

The V call is TRBV7-8, the J call TRBJ1-3, with 7 bases that match TRBD1. The CDR3 spans 14 residues. Germline trimming cut 3 bases from V and 2 bases from J; bases unmatched to any gene: 1. The germline gives CDR1 SGHVS, CDR2 FQNEAQ. The CDR3, as DNA: TGTGCCAGCAGCTTTACAGGGGCTGGAAACACCATATATTTT. Its protein product is CASSFTGAGNTIYF.

The chain has TRBV27 and TRBJ2-7; a weak D match, TRBD2 (6 bases). The germline V gene has CDR1 MNHEY and CDR2 SMNVEV (reference sequence). Between the trimmed V and J ends, which lost 4 bases and 3 bases, there was a span of 19 bases. This CDR3 contains 16 residues. CDR3 region: CASSSNRLEGDYEQYF. The CDR3 DNA reads TGTGCCAGCAGTTCCAACAGACTAGAAGGCGACTACGAGCAGTACTTC.

The rearrangement uses TRBV11-2 and TRBJ2-7; possible D gene TRBD2, 6 bases. The CDR3 length is 17 residues. V was clipped by 0 bases and J by 1 base, with 16 bases between them. Germline assignment: CDR1 SGHAT and CDR2 FQNNGV. The CDR3 nucleotides are TGTGCCAGCAGCTTAGATTCGAGACCGGGACTGTCCTACGAGCAGTACTTC. It specifies CASSLDSRPGLSYEQYF.

V and J are TRBV6-5 and TRBJ2-7; 7 bases fit TRBD1. This CDR3 spans 12 amino acids. J gave up 4 bases and V 10 bases, and 7 bases lay outside the gene matches. Germline V lookup: CDR1 MNHEY, CDR2 SVGAGI. The CDR3 loop reads CATRQGLYEQYF. CDR3 DNA sequence: TGTGCCACCCGACAGGGTTTGTACGAGCAGTACTTC.

The chain links TRBV29-1 to TRBJ2-1; 8 bases fit TRBD2. CDR1 and CDR2 from the germline V gene are SQVTM and ANQGSEA. The trim removed 6 bases at V and 2 bases at J, leaving 9 bases unmatched. CDR3 length: 15 amino acids. CDR3 loop: CSVRGGPLTYNEQFF. The DNA of the CDR3 is TGCAGCGTACGCGGGGGGCCTTTGACCTACAATGAGCAGTTCTTC.

The J gene is TRBJ2-7, the V gene TRBV5-1, with D possibly matching TRBD2 (6 bases). V lost 4 bases to trimming and J lost 2 bases, with 13 bases between them. The CDR3 length is 14 residues. The V gene's germline CDR1 is SGHRS and CDR2 YFSETQ. CDR3 region: CASSGGLTTYEQYF. Here the CDR3 DNA reads TGCGCCAGCAGCGGGGGACTTACCACCTACGAGCAGTACTTC.

V is TRBV5-4 and J is TRBJ2-7, with 13 bases fitting TRBD2. CDR1 and CDR2 from the germline V gene are SGHNT and YYREEE (reference sequence). After removal of 3 bases from V and 1 base from J, the junction contained 4 bases not matched to a gene. The CDR3 loop spans 16 amino acids. DNA for the CDR3: TGTGCCAGCAGCTCCCCGGGACTAGCGGGGTCCTACGAGCAGTACTTC. It codes for CASSSPGLAGSYEQYF.

The gene calls are TRBV7-9 and TRBJ2-2; D is tentatively TRBD1 or TRBD2 (5 bases each). The CDR3 totals 16 residues. Trimming shortened V by 7 bases and J by 1 base, and 16 bases separated the two germline ends. CDR1 and CDR2 from the germline V gene are SEHNR and FQNEAQ (reference sequence). The chain's CDR3 is CASTPGDQENTGELFF. For the CDR3, the DNA is TGTGCCAGCACCCCCGGGGACCAAGAGAACACCGGGGAGCTGTTTTTT.

The chain employs TRBV7-2 and TRBJ1-1; the D is unclear. CDR1 SGHTA and CDR2 FQGNSA come from the germline V gene. Trimming took off 3 bases at V and 6 bases at J, with 14 bases between the two ends. CDR3 length: 14 amino acids. The CDR3 DNA reads TGTGCCAGCAGCTTTCGTCGGACGGTCCCTGAAGCTTTCTTT. Translating it yields CASSFRRTVPEAFF.

The V and J genes are TRBV6-5 and TRBJ1-2, with 8 bases aligning to TRBD1. Germline CDR1 is MNHEY and CDR2 is SVGAGI. The CDR3 runs to 14 residues. The trim removed 6 bases at V and 3 bases at J, leaving 6 bases unmatched. This chain's CDR3 is CASRMTGADYGYTF. In DNA form, the CDR3 reads TGTGCCAGCAGGATGACAGGGGCCGACTATGGCTACACCTTC.

The rearrangement links TRBV4-1 to TRBJ1-4; TRBD1 aligns across 7 bases. V dropped 2 bases and J dropped 14; count of bases not matched to a gene: 14. CDR3 length equals 15 residues. The germline CDR1 and CDR2 sequences are MGHRA and YSYEKL. The CDR3 is CASSQSTGLNEFLFF. CDR3 DNA sequence: TGCGCCAGCAGCCAATCGACAGGGCTTAATGAATTCCTGTTTTTT.

This chain links TRBV21-1 with TRBJ1-4. TRBV21-1 is noted as a pseudogene. CDR3 size: 17 residues. The CDR3: CASSKVGRPLANEKLFF. In DNA, the CDR3 is TGTGCCAGCAGCAAAGTCGGCAGACCCCTGGCTAATGAAAAACTGTTTTTT.